The entry that follows covers one T cell receptor (beta chain) sequence. These data are taken from a study of spatial heterogeneity in lung cancer. Study in general: The study consistently detected more beta-chain than alpha-chain sequences.

The time point: blood at routine non-recurrence follow-up after resection. In each case, whole RNA from tumor, nontumor lung or frozen PBMC was sequenced unsorted. The CDR3 sequence is 16 residues long. Germline V gives CDR1 MGHRA, CDR2 YSYEKL. The ends were cut back, 0 bases at V and 5 bases at J, with 15 bases in the middle. TCR cDNA molecules each carried a unique molecular identifier. TCRdb redid the calling of the 5' RACE reads with MiXCR, one entry per CDR3 protein. The repertoire includes 100,000 to 120,000 distinct CDR3 sequences, less than 14% of them detected once, and 20% to 25% sits in the top ten.

Source: PBMCs, taken at follow-up. The chain couples TRBV4-1 to TRBJ2-3; D is ambiguous. The origin of this receptor is a female donor with early-stage non-small cell lung cancer. The CDR3 sequence: CASSQEWNGYGDTQYF. The CDR3 coding sequence is TGCGCCAGCAGCCAAGAATGGAATGGGTACGGAGATACGCAGTATTTT.